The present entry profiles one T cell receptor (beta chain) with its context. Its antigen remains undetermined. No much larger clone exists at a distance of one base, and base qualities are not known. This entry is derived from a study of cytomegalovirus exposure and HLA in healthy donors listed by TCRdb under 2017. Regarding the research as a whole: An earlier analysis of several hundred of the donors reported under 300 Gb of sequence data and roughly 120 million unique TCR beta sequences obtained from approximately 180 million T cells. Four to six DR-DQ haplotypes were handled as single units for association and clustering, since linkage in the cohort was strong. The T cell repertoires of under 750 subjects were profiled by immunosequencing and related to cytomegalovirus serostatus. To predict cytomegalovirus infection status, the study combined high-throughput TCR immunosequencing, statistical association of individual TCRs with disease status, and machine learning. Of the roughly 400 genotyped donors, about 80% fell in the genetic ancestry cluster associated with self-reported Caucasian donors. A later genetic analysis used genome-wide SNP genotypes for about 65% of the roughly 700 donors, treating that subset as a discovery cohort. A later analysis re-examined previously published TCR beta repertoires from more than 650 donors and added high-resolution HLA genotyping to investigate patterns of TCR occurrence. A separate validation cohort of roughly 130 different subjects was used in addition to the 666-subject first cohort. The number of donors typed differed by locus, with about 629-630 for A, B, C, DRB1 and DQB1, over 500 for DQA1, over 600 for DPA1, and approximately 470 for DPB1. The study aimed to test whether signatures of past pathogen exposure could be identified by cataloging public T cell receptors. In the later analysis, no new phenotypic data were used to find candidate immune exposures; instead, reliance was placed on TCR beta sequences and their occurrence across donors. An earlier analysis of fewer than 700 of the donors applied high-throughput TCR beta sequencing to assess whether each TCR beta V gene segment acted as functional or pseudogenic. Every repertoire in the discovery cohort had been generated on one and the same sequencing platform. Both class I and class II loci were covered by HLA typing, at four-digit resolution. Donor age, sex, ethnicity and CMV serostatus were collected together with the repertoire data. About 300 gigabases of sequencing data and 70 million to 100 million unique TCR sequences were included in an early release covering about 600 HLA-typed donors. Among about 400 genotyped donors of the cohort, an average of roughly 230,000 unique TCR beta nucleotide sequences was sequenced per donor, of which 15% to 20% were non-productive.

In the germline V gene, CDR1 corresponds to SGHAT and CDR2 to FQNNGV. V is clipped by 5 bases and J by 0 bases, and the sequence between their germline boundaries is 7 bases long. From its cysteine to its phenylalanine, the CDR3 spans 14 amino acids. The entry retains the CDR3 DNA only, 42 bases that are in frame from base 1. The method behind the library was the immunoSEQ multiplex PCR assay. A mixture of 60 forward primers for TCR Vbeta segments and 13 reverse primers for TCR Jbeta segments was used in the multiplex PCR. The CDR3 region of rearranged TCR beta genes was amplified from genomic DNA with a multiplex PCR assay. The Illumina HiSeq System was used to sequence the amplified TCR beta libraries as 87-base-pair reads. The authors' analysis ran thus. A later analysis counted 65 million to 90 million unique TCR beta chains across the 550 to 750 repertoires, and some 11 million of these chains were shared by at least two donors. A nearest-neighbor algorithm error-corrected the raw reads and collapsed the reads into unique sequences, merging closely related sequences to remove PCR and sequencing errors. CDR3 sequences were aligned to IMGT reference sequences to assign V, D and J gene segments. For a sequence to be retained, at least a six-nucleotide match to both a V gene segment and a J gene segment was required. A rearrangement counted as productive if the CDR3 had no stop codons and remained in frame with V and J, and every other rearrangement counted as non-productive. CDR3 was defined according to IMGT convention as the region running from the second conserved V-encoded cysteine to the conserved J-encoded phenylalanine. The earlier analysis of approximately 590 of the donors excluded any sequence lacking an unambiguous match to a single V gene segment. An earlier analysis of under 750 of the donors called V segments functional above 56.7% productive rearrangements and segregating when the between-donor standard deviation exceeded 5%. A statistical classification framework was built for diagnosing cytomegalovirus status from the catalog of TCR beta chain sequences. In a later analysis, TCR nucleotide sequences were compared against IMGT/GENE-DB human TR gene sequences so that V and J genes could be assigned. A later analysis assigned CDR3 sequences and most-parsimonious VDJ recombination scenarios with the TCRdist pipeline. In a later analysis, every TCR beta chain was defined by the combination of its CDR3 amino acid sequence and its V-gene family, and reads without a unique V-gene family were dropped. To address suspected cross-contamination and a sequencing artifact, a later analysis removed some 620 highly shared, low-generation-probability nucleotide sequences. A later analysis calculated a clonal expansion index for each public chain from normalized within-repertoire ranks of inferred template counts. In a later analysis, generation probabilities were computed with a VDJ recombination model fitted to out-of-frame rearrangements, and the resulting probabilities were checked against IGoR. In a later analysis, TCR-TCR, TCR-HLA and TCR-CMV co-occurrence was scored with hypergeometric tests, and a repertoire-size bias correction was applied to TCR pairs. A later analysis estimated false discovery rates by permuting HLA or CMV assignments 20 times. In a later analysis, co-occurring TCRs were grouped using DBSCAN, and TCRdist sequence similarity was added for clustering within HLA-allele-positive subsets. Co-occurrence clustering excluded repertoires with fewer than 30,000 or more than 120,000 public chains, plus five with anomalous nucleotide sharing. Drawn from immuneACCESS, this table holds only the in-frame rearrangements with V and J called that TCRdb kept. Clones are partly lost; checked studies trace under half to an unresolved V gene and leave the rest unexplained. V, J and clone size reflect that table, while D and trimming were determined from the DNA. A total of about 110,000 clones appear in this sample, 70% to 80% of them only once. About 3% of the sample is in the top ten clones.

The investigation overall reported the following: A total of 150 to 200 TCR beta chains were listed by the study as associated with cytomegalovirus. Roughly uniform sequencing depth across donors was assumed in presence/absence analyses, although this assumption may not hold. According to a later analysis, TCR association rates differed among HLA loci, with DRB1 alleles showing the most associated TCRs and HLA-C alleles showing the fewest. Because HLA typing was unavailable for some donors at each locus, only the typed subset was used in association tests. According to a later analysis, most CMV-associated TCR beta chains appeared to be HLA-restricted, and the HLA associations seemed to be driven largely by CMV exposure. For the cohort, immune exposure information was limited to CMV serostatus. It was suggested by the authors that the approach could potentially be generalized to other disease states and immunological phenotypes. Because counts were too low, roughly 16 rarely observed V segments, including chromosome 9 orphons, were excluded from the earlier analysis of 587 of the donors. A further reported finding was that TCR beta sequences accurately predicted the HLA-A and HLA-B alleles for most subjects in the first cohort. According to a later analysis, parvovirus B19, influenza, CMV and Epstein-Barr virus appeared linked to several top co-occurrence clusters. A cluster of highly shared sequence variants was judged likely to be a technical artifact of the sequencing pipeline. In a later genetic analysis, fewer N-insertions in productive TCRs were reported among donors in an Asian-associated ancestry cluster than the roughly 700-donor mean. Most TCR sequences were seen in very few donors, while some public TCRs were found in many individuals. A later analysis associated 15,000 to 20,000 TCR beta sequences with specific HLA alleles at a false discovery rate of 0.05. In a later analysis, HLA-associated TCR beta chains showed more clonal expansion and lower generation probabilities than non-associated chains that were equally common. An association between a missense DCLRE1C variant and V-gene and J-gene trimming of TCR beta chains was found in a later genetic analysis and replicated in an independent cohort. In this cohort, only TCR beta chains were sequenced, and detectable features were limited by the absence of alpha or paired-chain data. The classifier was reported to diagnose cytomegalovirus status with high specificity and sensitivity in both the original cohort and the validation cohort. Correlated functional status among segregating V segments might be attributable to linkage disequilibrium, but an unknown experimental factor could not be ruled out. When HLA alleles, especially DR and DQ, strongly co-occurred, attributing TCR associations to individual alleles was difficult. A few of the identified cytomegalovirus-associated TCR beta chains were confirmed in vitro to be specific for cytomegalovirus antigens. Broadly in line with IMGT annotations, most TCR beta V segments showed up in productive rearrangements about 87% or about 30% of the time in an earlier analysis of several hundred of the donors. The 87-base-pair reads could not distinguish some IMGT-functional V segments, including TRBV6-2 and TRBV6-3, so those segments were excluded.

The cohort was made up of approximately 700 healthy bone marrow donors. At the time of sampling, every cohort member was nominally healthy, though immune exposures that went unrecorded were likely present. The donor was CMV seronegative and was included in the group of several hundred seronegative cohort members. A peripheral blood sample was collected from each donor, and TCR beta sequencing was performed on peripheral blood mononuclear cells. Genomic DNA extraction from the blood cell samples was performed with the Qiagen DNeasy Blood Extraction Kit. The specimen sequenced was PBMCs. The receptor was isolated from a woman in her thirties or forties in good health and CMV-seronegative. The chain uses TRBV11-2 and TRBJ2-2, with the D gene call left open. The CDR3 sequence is CASSREANTGELFF. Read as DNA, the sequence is TGTGCCAGCAGCCGCGAGGCGAACACCGGGGAGCTGTTTTTT.